The clone carrying this TCR beta chain has just one count. Clones were sequenced by immunoSEQ multiplex PCR, and TCRdb holds only the in-frame ones, with some missing. This table holds about 120,000 clones, around 85% found once. V shed 7 bases and J shed 0 bases, with 13 bases lying between them. The CDR3 spans 15 residues. The germline V gene has CDR1 GTSNPN and CDR2 SVGIG (reference sequence). The sample is drawn from a study of T cell responses to AZD1222 COVID-19 vaccine. The J gene is TRBJ1-6, the V gene TRBV30; D remains unclear. The receptor comes from an adult in good health. Sequenced here: peripheral blood, sampled on day 0 of MenACWY control vaccination. The CDR3 region is CASTDTNSYNSPLHF. CDR3 DNA sequence: TGTGCCTCCACCGACACCAACTCCTATAATTCACCCCTCCACTTT.